The 2 T cell receptor beta chains listed next were all sequenced from one sample in a study of blood T cell repertoires in COVID-19 (TCRdb year 2020). Libraries were constructed by the immunoSEQ multiplex PCR assay. TCRdb re-hosts the immuneACCESS table, in-frame sequences only. Its copies lack some clones; in the studies checked, an unresolved V gene accounts for under half of them, and the cause for the rest is not known. The sample records hundreds of thousands of clones, 70% to 90% of which are singletons. The leading ten clones occupy less than 2.5% of the sample. Sequenced sample: PBMCs or T cells enriched from blood (not recorded which). These receptors all stem from a man younger than 40 who had recovered from COVID-19.

The chain uses TRBV7-9 and TRBJ1-1; D is unresolved. There are 12 residues in the CDR3. V lost 0 bases, J lost 7 bases, and 6 bases lay in between. CDR1 SEHNR and CDR2 FQNEAQ come from the germline V gene (reference sequence). CDR3 sequence reads: CASSLAYGEAFF. Here the CDR3 DNA reads TGTGCCAGCAGCTTAGCTTACGGTGAAGCTTTCTTT.

The V and J genes are TRBV19 and TRBJ2-1, with TRBD2 identical over 8 bases. This CDR3 is built from 13 residues. Germline values: CDR1 LNHDA, CDR2 SQIVND (reference sequence). V lost 3 bases and J lost 10; bases outside the gene matches: 5. This CDR3 is CASSIPGLGEQFF. Written as DNA, the CDR3 is TGTGCCAGTAGTATCCCGGGACTAGGGGAGCAGTTCTTC. Full variable domain (remainder filled in from reference TRBV19 and TRBJ2-1): DGGITQSPKYLFRKEGQNVTLSCEQNLNHDAMYWYRQDPGQGLRLIYYSQIVNDFQKGDIAEGYSVSREKKESFPLTVTSAQKNPTAFYLCASSIPGLGEQFFGPGTRLTVL.